A single sample gave rise to the 3 T cell receptor beta chains below, sequenced in a study of cytomegalovirus exposure and HLA in healthy donors. The assay was immunoSEQ multiplex PCR, and TCRdb's table has in-frame clones only and misses some. The sample shows roughly 73,000 clones, roughly 95% of them seen only once. Material: PBMCs. These receptors were collected from a man between 18 and 29 years old in good health and CMV-seronegative.

The J gene is TRBJ1-2, the V gene TRBV6-5, with D possibly matching TRBD1 (6 bases). V dropped 5 bases and J dropped 11 bases, with 24 bases sitting between them. Germline V gene data show CDR1 as MNHEY and CDR2 as SVGAGI. The CDR3 runs to 15 residues. CDR3 in DNA: TGTGCCAGCAGTGTATCGGGGGGCGGGAGGGCTCGGTACACCTTC. This sequence encodes CASSVSGGGRARYTF.

The V gene is TRBV6-5, the J gene TRBJ1-4, with 10 bases matching TRBD1. Germline CDR1 and CDR2: MNHEY and SVGAGI. V shed 5 bases, J shed 4 bases, and the junction held 4 bases outside the gene matches. This CDR3 spans 15 amino acids. CDR3 nucleotide sequence: TGTGCCAGCAGTCGCGGACAGGGGGTTAATGAAAAACTGTTTTTT. It is translated as CASSRGQGVNEKLFF.

The rearrangement uses TRBV2 and TRBJ1-1; TRBD1 aligns across 7 bases. CDR3 length equals 13 residues. The germline CDR1 and CDR2 sequences are SNHLY and FYNNEI. V trimming: 8 bases; J trimming: 3 bases; junction bases outside the gene matches: 6. The CDR3 loop is CASSGTVDTEAFF. The CDR3 DNA reads TGTGCCAGCTCCGGGACAGTGGACACTGAAGCTTTCTTT.